Detailed here is one T cell receptor beta chain. This record belongs to a study of blood T cell repertoires in COVID-19. Study as a whole: Samples of COVID-19 (acute and convalescent) were obtained from the United States, Italy and Spain. T cells, B-cell-depleted T cells, or PBMCs supplied cDNA or gDNA.

The V gene's germline CDR1 is LNHDA and CDR2 SQIVND (reference sequence). The ends were cut back, 4 bases at V and 1 base at J, with 13 bases in the middle. The CDR3 runs 15 residues. In the original workflow: Amplification of reference gene primers was used by the study to estimate nucleated cell counts. Assay: immunoSEQ multiplex PCR; the TCRdb copy retains only in-frame clones and omits some. V, J and clone size were drawn from that table, and D and trimming were deduced from the DNA. The sample gives roughly 100,000 clones, about 90% of which show up once; roughly 3% is in the top ten. The sequenced sample was peripheral blood. The chain combines TRBV19 with TRBJ1-1; D ambiguous. The sequence derives from a man aged 45 to 65 in a cohort sampled during active COVID-19. CDR3 bases: TGTGCCAGTAGTACAGGCCCGGTGGGGAACACTGAAGCTTTCTTT. The encoded protein is CASSTGPVGNTEAFF.